This TCR beta chain was retrieved from a study of T cells after yellow fever vaccination. One entry per CDR3 protein results from TCRdb running MiXCR on the 5' RACE reads. The sample comprises 250,000 to 300,000 distinct CDR3 sequences, over 10% of which are singletons, and 0.45% to 0.65% rests with the top ten. In its sample, this clonotype was seen a few times. This CDR3 has 14 amino acids. Trimming pared 5 bases from V and 2 bases from J, leaving 11 bases between. Looked up from germline, CDR1 is SGHNT and CDR2 is YENEEA. The clonotype comes from a man aged 25-45 years who received the YFV17D yellow fever vaccine. This material consisted of CD4+ T cells sorted from PBMCs, taken 45 days after the yellow fever booster vaccination. The V gene is TRBV11-3, the J gene TRBJ2-3; TRBD1 is a possible D gene (6 bases). The CDR3 protein is CASSITGTTDTQYF. Written as DNA, the CDR3 is TGTGCCAGCAGCATCACAGGGACCACAGATACGCAGTATTTT.